This TCR beta chain was documented in a study of T cell changes during pregnancy in multiple sclerosis. A note on this clone: Because the CDR3's place on the DNA is in doubt, the DNA is left out and the CDR3 is given as listed by TCRdb.

Germline values: CDR1 SQVTM, CDR2 ANQGSEA. The CDR3 is 13 residues long, ends included. Sequencing was performed with immunoSEQ multiplex PCR; in TCRdb, only in-frame clones are kept and a portion is missing. The sample includes approximately 73,000 clones, just over 90% of them seen just once. Source: CD4+ T cells from peripheral blood mononuclear cells, taken before pregnancy. The chain has TRBV29-1 and TRBJ1-2. The clonotype was recovered from a female donor with multiple sclerosis, enrolled in a pregnancy study. CDR3 residues: CSVSRGLFGPGTF.